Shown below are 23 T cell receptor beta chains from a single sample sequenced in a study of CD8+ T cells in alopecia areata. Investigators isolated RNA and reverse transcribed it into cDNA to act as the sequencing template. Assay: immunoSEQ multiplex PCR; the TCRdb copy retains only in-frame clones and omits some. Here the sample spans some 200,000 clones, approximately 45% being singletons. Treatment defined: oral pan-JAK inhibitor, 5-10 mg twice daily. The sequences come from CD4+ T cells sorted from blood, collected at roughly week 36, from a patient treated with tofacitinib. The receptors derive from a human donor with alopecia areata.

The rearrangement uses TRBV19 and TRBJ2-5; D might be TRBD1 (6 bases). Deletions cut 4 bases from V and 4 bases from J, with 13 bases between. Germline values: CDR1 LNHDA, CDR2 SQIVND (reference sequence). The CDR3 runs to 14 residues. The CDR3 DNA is TGTGCCAGTAGTACCACAGGGTACGGAGAGACCCAGTACTTC. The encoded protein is CASSTTGYGETQYF.

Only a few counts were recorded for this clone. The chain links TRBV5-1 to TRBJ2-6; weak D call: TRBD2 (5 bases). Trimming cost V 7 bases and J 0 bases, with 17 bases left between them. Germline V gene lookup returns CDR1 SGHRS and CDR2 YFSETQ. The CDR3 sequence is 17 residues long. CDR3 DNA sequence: TGCGCCAGCCAGGCGGAGGCAGCCTTCTCTGGGGCCAACGTCCTGACTTTC. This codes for CASQAEAAFSGANVLTF.

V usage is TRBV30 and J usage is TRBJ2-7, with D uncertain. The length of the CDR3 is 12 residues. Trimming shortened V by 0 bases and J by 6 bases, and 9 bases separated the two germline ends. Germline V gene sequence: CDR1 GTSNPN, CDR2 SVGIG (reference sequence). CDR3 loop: CAWSVRDLEQYF. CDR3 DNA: TGTGCCTGGAGTGTACGAGACCTCGAGCAGTACTTC.

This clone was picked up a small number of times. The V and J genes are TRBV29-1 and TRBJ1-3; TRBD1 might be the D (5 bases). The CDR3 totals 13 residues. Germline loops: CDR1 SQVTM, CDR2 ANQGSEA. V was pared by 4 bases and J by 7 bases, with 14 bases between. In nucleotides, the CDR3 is TGCAGCGTTGCCGGACAAGAAGGGAACACCATATATTTT. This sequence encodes CSVAGQEGNTIYF. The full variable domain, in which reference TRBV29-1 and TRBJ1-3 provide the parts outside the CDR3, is SAVISQKPSRDICQRGTSLTIQCQVDSQVTMMFWYRQQPGQSLTLIATANQGSEATYESGFVIDKFPISRPNLTFSTLTVSNMSPEDSSIYLCSVAGQEGNTIYFGEGSWLTVV.

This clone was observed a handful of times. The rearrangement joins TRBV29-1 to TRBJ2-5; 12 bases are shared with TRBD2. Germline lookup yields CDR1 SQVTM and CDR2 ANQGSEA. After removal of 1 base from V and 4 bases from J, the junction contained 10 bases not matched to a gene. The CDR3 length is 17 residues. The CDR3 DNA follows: TGCAGCGTTGAAGGAGGGCTAGCGGGAGGGATGGGAGAGACCCAGTACTTC. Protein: CSVEGGLAGGMGETQYF.

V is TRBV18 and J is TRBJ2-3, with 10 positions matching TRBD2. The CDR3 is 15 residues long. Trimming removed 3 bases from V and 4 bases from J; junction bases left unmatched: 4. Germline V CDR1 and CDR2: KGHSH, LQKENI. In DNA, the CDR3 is TGTGCCAGCTCACCCCTAGCGGGAGATTCAGATACGCAGTATTTT. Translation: CASSPLAGDSDTQYF.

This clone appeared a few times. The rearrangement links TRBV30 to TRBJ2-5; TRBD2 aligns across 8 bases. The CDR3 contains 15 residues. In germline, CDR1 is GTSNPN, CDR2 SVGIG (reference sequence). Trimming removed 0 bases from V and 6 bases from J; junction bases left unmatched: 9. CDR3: CAWSVKAGEGKTQYF. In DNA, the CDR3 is TGTGCCTGGAGTGTGAAAGCGGGAGAGGGAAAGACCCAGTACTTC.

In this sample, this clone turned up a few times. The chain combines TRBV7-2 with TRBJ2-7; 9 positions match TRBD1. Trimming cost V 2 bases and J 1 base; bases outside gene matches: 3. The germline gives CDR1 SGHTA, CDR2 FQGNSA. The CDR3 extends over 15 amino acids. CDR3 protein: CASSLTGTGSYEQYF. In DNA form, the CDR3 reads TGTGCCAGCAGCTTAACCGGGACAGGGTCCTACGAGCAGTACTTC. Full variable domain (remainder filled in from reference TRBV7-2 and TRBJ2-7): GAGVSQSPSNKVTEKGKDVELRCDPISGHTALYWYRQSLGQGLEFLIYFQGNSAPDKSGLPSDRFSAERTGGSVSTLTIQRTQQEDSAVYLCASSLTGTGSYEQYFGPGTRLTVT.

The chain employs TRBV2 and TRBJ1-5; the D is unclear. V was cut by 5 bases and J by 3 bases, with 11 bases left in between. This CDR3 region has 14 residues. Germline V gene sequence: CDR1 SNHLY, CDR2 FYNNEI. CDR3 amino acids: CASSSEAHNQPQHF. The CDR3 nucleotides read TGTGCCAGCAGTTCCGAGGCCCACAATCAGCCCCAGCATTTT.

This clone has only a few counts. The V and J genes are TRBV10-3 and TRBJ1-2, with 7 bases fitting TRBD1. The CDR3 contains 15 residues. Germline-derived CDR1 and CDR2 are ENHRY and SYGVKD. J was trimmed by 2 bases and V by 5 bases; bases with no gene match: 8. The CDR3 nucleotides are TGTGCCATCAGTCCTGACAGGGCGTTCAACTATGGCTACACCTTC. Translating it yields CAISPDRAFNYGYTF.

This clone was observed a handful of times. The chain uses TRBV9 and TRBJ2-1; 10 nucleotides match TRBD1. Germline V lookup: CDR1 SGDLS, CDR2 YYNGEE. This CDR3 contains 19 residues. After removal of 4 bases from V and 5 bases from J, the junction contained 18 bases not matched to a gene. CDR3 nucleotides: TGTGCCAGCAGCCCAGACCTATATGCGGGACAGGGGTTACACAATGAGCAGTTCTTC. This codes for CASSPDLYAGQGLHNEQFF.

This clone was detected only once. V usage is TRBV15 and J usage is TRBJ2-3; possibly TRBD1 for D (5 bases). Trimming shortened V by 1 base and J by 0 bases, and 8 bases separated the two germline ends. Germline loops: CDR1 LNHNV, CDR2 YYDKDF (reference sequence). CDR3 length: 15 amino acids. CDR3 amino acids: CATSRGAGSTDTQYF. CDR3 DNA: TGTGCCACCAGCAGAGGGGCAGGGAGCACAGATACGCAGTATTTT.

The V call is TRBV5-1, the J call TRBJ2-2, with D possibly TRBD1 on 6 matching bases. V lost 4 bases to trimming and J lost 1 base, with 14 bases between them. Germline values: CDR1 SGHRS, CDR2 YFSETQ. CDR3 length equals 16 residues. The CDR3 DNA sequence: TGCGCCAGCAGCCAATTCGGGACACAGAACACCGGGGAGCTGTTTTTT. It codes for CASSQFGTQNTGELFF.

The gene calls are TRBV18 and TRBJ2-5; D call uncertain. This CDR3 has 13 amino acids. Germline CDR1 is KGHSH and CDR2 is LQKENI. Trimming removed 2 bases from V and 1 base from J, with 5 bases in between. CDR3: CASSPRTQETQYF. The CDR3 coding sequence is TGTGCCAGCTCACCAAGGACCCAAGAGACCCAGTACTTC.

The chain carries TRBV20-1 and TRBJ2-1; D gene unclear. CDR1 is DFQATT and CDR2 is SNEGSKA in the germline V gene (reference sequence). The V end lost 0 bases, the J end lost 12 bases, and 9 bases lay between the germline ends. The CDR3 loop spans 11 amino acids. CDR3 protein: CSARDNELQFF. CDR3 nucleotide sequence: TGCAGTGCTAGAGATAATGAATTGCAGTTCTTC.

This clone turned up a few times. CDR3 coding DNA: TGTGCCAGCAGCCCAGACAGGGGGCGAAATGAAAAACTGTTTTTT. Protein product: CASSPDRGRNEKLFF. The chain recombines TRBV9 with TRBJ1-4; TRBD1 matches at 10 bases. The V gene's germline CDR1 is SGDLS and CDR2 YYNGEE. This CDR3 is built from 15 residues. V lost 4 bases to trimming and J lost 5 bases; unmatched junction nucleotides: 5.

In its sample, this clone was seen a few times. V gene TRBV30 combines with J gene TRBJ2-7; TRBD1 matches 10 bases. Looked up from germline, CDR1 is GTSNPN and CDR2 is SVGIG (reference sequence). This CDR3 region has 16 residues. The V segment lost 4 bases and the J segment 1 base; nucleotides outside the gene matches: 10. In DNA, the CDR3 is TGTGCCTGGATAGGGTTTAGGGGACAGGGGTCCTACGAGCAGTACTTC. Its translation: CAWIGFRGQGSYEQYF.

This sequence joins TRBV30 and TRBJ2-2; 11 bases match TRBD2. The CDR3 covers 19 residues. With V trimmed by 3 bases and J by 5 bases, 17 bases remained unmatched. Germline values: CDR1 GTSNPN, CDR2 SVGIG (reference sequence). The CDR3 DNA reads TGTGCCTGGAGAAACGACCGGGGGGCGACTAGCGGGAAGACCGGGGAGCTGTTTTTT. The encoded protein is CAWRNDRGATSGKTGELFF.

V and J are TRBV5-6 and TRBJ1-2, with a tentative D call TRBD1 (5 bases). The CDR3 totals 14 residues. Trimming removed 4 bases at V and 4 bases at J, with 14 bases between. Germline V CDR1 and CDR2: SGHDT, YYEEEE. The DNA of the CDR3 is TGTGCCAGCAGCCCCATCGGGGGGATCTATGGCTACACCTTC. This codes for CASSPIGGIYGYTF.

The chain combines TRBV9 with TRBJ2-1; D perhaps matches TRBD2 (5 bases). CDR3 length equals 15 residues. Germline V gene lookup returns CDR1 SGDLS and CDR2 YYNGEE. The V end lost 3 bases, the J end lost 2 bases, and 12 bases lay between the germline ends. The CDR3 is CASSGGLPPYNEQFF. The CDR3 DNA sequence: TGTGCCAGCAGCGGCGGACTCCCTCCCTACAATGAGCAGTTCTTC.

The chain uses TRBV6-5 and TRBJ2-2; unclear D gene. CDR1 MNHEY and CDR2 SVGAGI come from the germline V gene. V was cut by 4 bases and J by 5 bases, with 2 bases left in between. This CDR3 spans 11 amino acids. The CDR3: CASSSTGELFF. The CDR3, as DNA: TGTGCCAGCAGTTCAACCGGGGAGCTGTTTTTT.

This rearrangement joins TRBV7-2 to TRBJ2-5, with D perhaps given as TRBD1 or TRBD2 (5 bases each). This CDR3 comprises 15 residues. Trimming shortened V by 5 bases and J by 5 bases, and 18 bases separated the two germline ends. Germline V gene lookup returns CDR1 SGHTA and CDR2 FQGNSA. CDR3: CASSPPPGPGETQYF. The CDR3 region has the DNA TGTGCCAGCAGCCCGCCCCCGGGACCAGGGGAGACCCAGTACTTC.

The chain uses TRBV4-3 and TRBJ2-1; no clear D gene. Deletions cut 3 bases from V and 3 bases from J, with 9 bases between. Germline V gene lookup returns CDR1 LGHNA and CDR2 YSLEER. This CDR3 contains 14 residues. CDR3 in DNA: TGCGCCAGCAGCCACAGCGTATACTACAATGAGCAGTTCTTC. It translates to CASSHSVYYNEQFF.